The 27 T cell receptor beta chains below come from one sample, sequenced in a study of patients and donors after allogeneic stem cell transplantation. One entry per CDR3 protein results from TCRdb running MiXCR on the RT-PCR reads. The sample holds about 410,000 distinct CDR3 sequences, roughly 16% seen once. Sequenced: blood, either unsorted or a sorted T cell fraction (not recorded which). The origin of the receptors is a human donor who was either an allogeneic HSCT recipient or a stem cell or donor lymphocyte infusion donor (not recorded which). It is not recorded whose cells these are; they may come from a transplant donor.

Ten or more counts support this clonotype. The chain couples TRBV29-1 to TRBJ2-7; D may be TRBD1 (6 bases). CDR3 length: 11 amino acids. Germline-derived CDR1 and CDR2 are SQVTM and ANQGSEA. With 7 bases removed from V and 3 bases from J, the gap between germline ends came to 10 bases. The CDR3 nucleotides are TGCAGCGCAGGGGAAAACTACGAGCAGTACTTC. It encodes CSAGENYEQYF.

The table lists this clonotype with a few counts. The gene calls are TRBV19 and TRBJ1-5; 8 nucleotides agree with TRBD1. The ends lost 10 bases at V and 6 bases at J; junction bases unmatched: 11. This CDR3 region has 14 residues. CDR1 is LNHDA and CDR2 is SQIVND in the germline V gene (reference sequence). The CDR3 region has the DNA TGTGCCACTGTAGACAGGGGAATAAGTCAGCCCCAGCATTTT. Translated, it gives CATVDRGISQPQHF.

V usage is TRBV12-3 or TRBV12-4 and J usage is TRBJ2-7, with D possibly TRBD1 on 6 matching bases. The CDR3 length is 16 residues. Trimming shortened V by 3 bases and J by 2 bases, and 17 bases separated the two germline ends. CDR3: CASSLRGTKTPYEQYF. DNA for the CDR3: TGTGCCAGCAGTTTGAGGGGGACGAAAACCCCCTACGAGCAGTACTTC.

The CDR3 DNA follows: TGTGCCAGCAGCTTTGGGGGCTTCACTGAAGCTTTCTTT. It specifies CASSFGGFTEAFF. The J gene is TRBJ1-1, the V gene TRBV12-3 or TRBV12-4; a weak D match, TRBD1 (6 bases). The ends were cut back, 6 bases at V and 4 bases at J, with 12 bases in the middle. The CDR3 has 13 residues.

This clonotype was found many times. This chain uses TRBV29-1 with TRBJ2-2; a possible D gene is TRBD2 (5 bases). The germline V gene has CDR1 SQVTM and CDR2 ANQGSEA. The CDR3 is 12 residues long. Trimming cost V 4 bases and J 6 bases, with 9 bases left between them. CDR3 in DNA: TGCAGCGTTGTAACCGGGGCCGGGGAGCTGTTTTTT. Encoded protein: CSVVTGAGELFF.

This clonotype showed up many times. The gene calls are TRBV4-3 and TRBJ1-1; D gene unclear. Between the trimmed V and J ends, which lost 0 bases and 0 bases, there was a span of 8 bases. The CDR3 contains 15 residues. Germline CDR1 is LGHNA and CDR2 is YSLEER. In DNA, the CDR3 is TGCGCCAGCAGCCAAGATGGGTTGATGAACACTGAAGCTTTCTTT. It translates to CASSQDGLMNTEAFF.

This clonotype was picked up a small number of times. The V gene is TRBV12-3 or TRBV12-4, the J gene TRBJ2-7, with D uncertain. There are 13 residues in the CDR3. V was pared by 2 bases and J by 2 bases, with 7 bases between. The CDR3 bases are TGTGCCAGCAGTTTAACAGCCCCCTACGAGCAGTACTTC. It is translated as CASSLTAPYEQYF.

The chain employs TRBV15 and TRBJ1-4; a possible D gene is TRBD1 (5 bases). V was clipped by 1 base and J by 1 base, with 7 bases between them. Germline V gives CDR1 LNHNV, CDR2 YYDKDF (reference sequence). This CDR3 contains 15 residues. DNA for the CDR3: TGTGCCACCAGCAGAGCGGGGCGAACTAATGAAAAACTGTTTTTT. Protein product: CATSRAGRTNEKLFF.

The chain has TRBV12-3 or TRBV12-4 and TRBJ2-2; D is unclear. The CDR3 contains 14 residues. Trimming removed 6 bases from V and 1 base from J, with 9 bases in between. CDR3 loop: CASRPYQNTGELFF. The CDR3 region has the DNA TGTGCCAGCAGGCCCTACCAGAACACCGGGGAGCTGTTTTTT.

This clonotype occurred a few times. The gene calls are TRBV2 and TRBJ2-5; D is ambiguous. V was trimmed by 2 bases and J by 5 bases, leaving 9 bases between them. This CDR3 contains 13 residues. Germline CDR1 SNHLY, CDR2 FYNNEI. The CDR3 region is CASSERRRETQYF. CDR3 nucleotide sequence: TGTGCCAGCAGTGAAAGGCGTAGGGAGACCCAGTACTTC.

This clonotype has more than one count but fewer than ten. This rearrangement joins TRBV19 to TRBJ1-1; TRBD1 agrees at 10 bases. CDR1 LNHDA and CDR2 SQIVND come from the germline V gene (reference sequence). With 5 bases clipped from V and 2 bases from J, the junction kept 5 bases outside the gene matches. The CDR3 length is 15 residues. The DNA of the CDR3 is TGTGCCAGTAGTGGACAGGGGGGACTTAACACTGAAGCTTTCTTT. Protein product: CASSGQGGLNTEAFF.

This clonotype was seen ten or more times. The chain carries TRBV5-6 and TRBJ2-1; possible D gene TRBD1, 8 bases. CDR1 is SGHDT, CDR2 YYEEEE, per germline. This CDR3 spans 17 amino acids. The V end was cut by 4 bases, the J end by 4 bases, with 21 bases between. Here the CDR3 reads CASSPRPGGGGYNEQFF. The CDR3 bases are TGTGCCAGCAGCCCTCGCCCAGGGGGCGGGGGATACAATGAGCAGTTCTTC. Looking up the rest from reference TRBV5-6 and TRBJ2-1 gives the full variable domain: DAGVTQSPTHLIKTRGQQVTLRCSPKSGHDTVSWYQQALGQGPQFIFQYYEEEERQRGNFPDRFSGHQFPNYSSELNVNALLLGDSALYLCASSPRPGGGGYNEQFFGPGTRLTVL.

This clonotype was seen many times. The chain uses TRBV20-1 and TRBJ2-1, with no clear D. Germline CDR1 DFQATT, CDR2 SNEGSKA (reference sequence). Trimming stripped 5 bases from V and 8 bases from J, with 7 bases between. This CDR3 has 10 amino acids. Written as DNA, the CDR3 is TGCAGTGCTGCCCGGGATGAGCAGTTCTTC. It translates to CSAARDEQFF.

This clonotype turned up a few times. The rearrangement links TRBV12-3 or TRBV12-4 to TRBJ2-2; possible D gene TRBD1, 6 bases. The CDR3 spans 14 residues. Trimming cost V 5 bases and J 4 bases, with 11 bases left between them. For the CDR3, the DNA is TGTGCCAGCAGTCCACACAGGGCCACCGGGGAGCTGTTTTTT. Translation: CASSPHRATGELFF.

This clonotype was seen repeatedly, ten times or more. The CDR3 protein is CASSLGQGARGNTIYF. CDR3 sequence (DNA): TGTGCCAGCAGCCTCGGACAGGGGGCGCGGGGAAACACCATATATTTT. This chain uses TRBV7-2 with TRBJ1-3; TRBD1 agrees at 11 bases. This CDR3 has 16 amino acids. V shed 5 bases, J shed 4 bases, and the junction held 7 bases outside the gene matches. CDR1 and CDR2 from the germline V gene are SGHTA and FQGNSA. Using reference TRBV7-2 and TRBJ1-3 for the parts outside the CDR3, the full variable domain is GAGVSQSPSNKVTEKGKDVELRCDPISGHTALYWYRQSLGQGLEFLIYFQGNSAPDKSGLPSDRFSAERTGGSVSTLTIQRTQQEDSAVYLCASSLGQGARGNTIYFGEGSWLTVV.

This clonotype was picked up a small number of times. The chain combines TRBV7-9 with TRBJ1-1; 8 bases are shared with TRBD1. The CDR3 consists of 13 residues. The germline gives CDR1 SEHNR, CDR2 FQNEAQ (reference sequence). Trimming at V came to 1 base and at J to 10 bases, leaving 5 bases not matched to a gene. CDR3: CASSLGQGLGAFF. CDR3 DNA: TGTGCCAGCAGCTTAGGACAGGGGCTAGGAGCTTTCTTT.

The chain has TRBV21-1 and TRBJ2-7. TRBV21-1 is marked as a pseudogene. The length of the CDR3 is 15 residues. The CDR3 protein is CASSKKTRKSYEQYF. In DNA form, the CDR3 reads TGTGCCAGCAGCAAAAAGACGCGGAAGTCCTACGAGCAGTACTTC.

This clonotype has just a few counts. The chain joins TRBV5-1 to TRBJ1-1; unclear D gene. V was cut by 4 bases and J by 0 bases, with 7 bases left in between. Germline loops: CDR1 SGHRS, CDR2 YFSETQ. CDR3 length equals 13 residues. CDR3 nucleotide sequence: TGCGCCAGCAGCATCGGACTGAACACTGAAGCTTTCTTT. It translates to CASSIGLNTEAFF.

The chain joins TRBV5-1 to TRBJ2-4; 7 bases are a match to TRBD2. The CDR3 is made up of 14 amino acids. CDR1 is SGHRS, CDR2 YFSETQ, per germline. The trim removed 3 bases at V and 7 bases at J, leaving 7 bases unmatched. The CDR3 nucleotides read TGCGCCAGCAGCTCTAGCGGTCGAGGGAACATTCAGTACTTC. Translated, it gives CASSSSGRGNIQYF.

CDR3 loop: CASSDFSGLNTEAFF. The CDR3 DNA sequence: TGTGCCAGCAGTGATTTCTCCGGGTTGAACACTGAAGCTTTCTTT. The genes are TRBV2 and TRBJ1-1; no reliable D call. The V and J ends lost 3 bases and 0 bases respectively, with 11 bases between them. CDR3 length: 15 amino acids. The germline CDR1 and CDR2 sequences are SNHLY and FYNNEI.

This clonotype was counted only a few times. The chain recombines TRBV9 with TRBJ2-2; the match to TRBD2 covers 12 bases. Trimming at V came to 3 bases and at J to 5 bases, leaving 8 bases not matched to a gene. Germline values: CDR1 SGDLS, CDR2 YYNGEE. The CDR3 covers 17 residues. The CDR3 bases are TGTGCCAGCAGCGCCCCGCTAGCGGGGGGGCTGACCGGGGAGCTGTTTTTT. Translating gives CASSAPLAGGLTGELFF.

In this sample, this clonotype turned up a few times. V usage is TRBV12-3 or TRBV12-4 and J usage is TRBJ2-7; no clear D. V shed 1 base and J shed 0 bases, with 10 bases lying between them. The CDR3 consists of 15 residues. The DNA of the CDR3 is TGTGCCAGCAGTTTAGGGCTGCCTAGCTCCTACGAGCAGTACTTC. Translating it yields CASSLGLPSSYEQYF.

This chain connects TRBV11-3 to TRBJ1-2, with D tentatively TRBD1 (6 bases). Germline values: CDR1 SGHNT, CDR2 YENEEA. The CDR3 has 13 residues. V lost 5 bases and J lost 4, with 11 bases in between. The CDR3 DNA reads as TGTGCCAGCAGCCAAGCAGGGGCCTATGGCTACACCTTC. This encodes CASSQAGAYGYTF.

This clonotype was recorded many times. The chain is built from TRBV24-1 and TRBJ2-1; D gene uncertain. Trimming took off 3 bases at V and 8 bases at J, with 4 bases between the two ends. The CDR3 contains 11 residues. Germline CDR1 KGHDR, CDR2 SFDVKD. The DNA for the CDR3 is TGTGCCACCAGTGATCACTATGAGCAGTTCTTC. It encodes CATSDHYEQFF.

In this sample, this clonotype turned up many times. The J gene is TRBJ2-2, the V gene TRBV12-3 or TRBV12-4; 10 bases match TRBD2. CDR3 length: 17 amino acids. With 3 bases clipped from V and 0 bases from J, the junction kept 4 bases outside the gene matches. CDR3 in amino acids: CASSFSSGGSNTGELFF. The CDR3 DNA reads as TGTGCCAGCAGTTTCTCTAGCGGGGGTTCGAACACCGGGGAGCTGTTTTTT.

This CDR3 is CASSRRTGWETQYF. The CDR3 DNA follows: TGTGCCAGCAGCCGTAGAACGGGGTGGGAGACCCAGTACTTC. V and J are TRBV3-1 and TRBJ2-5; D might be TRBD2 (5 bases). The CDR3 consists of 14 residues. The germline V and J ends were trimmed by 4 bases and 5 bases, with 14 bases remaining between them. CDR1 and CDR2 (germline): LGHDT, YNNKEL (reference sequence).

This clonotype has more than one count but fewer than ten. V is TRBV12-5 and J is TRBJ2-1; 8 positions match TRBD2. This CDR3 contains 18 residues. The germline gives CDR1 LGHNT, CDR2 FRNRAP. The V gene end was trimmed by 0 bases and the J gene end by 2 bases; junction bases not matched to a gene: 9. CDR3 nucleotide sequence: TGTGCTAGTGGTTTGGTAGGGGCCGGGAGGGCCACCTACAATGAGCAGTTCTTC. This translates into CASGLVGAGRATYNEQFF.